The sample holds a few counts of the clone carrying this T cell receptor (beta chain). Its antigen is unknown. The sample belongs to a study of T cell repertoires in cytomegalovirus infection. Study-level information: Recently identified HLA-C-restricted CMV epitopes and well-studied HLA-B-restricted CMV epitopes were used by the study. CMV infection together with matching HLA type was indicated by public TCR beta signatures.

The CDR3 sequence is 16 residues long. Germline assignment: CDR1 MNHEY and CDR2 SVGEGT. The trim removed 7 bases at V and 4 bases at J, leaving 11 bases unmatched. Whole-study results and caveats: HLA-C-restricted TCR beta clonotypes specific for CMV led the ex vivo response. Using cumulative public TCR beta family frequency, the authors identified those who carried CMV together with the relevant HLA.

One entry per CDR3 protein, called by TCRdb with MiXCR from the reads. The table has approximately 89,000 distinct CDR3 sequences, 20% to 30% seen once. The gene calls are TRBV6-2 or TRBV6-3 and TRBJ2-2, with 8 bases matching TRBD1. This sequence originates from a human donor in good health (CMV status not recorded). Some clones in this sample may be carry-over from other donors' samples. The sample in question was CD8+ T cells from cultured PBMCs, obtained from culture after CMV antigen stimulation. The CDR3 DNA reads TGTGCCAGCACCATTACACGGACAGGGAGCACCGGGGAGCTGTTTTTT. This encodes CASTITRTGSTGELFF.